This is a list of T cell receptor beta chains from one sample in a study of T cell repertoires in ileal Crohn's disease. Assay used: immunoSEQ multiplex PCR; TCRdb lists only in-frame clones, some missing. The sample shows approximately 27,000 clones, about 81% of them seen only once. The sample taken for sequencing was ileal tissue. The receptors come from an adult with Crohn's disease. Both conserved end residues are part of each CDR3. D genes are given only for firm matches. Size values are once, few and many counts, or a class for expanded clones, and some rows have none.

V gene: TRBV7-2; J gene: TRBJ1-1; D gene: NA; clone size: NA; CDR3 DNA: TGTGCCAGCAGCGCCAGGGTGGGTAACACTGAAGCTTTCTTT; CDR3 protein: CASSARVGNTEAFF
V gene: TRBV19; J gene: TRBJ1-2; D gene: NA; clone size: NA; CDR3 DNA: TGTGCCAGTAGTCCTAGCCCGGGCGTGGGCTATGGCTACACCTTC; CDR3 protein: CASSPSPGVGYGYTF
V gene: TRBV7-2; J gene: TRBJ1-2; D gene: NA; clone size: NA; CDR3 DNA: TGTGCCAGCAGCTTAGTCGGGGGGACCGGGTTCACCTTC; CDR3 protein: CASSLVGGTGFTF
V gene: TRBV5-1; J gene: TRBJ2-1; D gene: TRBD2; clone size: NA; CDR3 DNA: TGCGCCAGCAGCTTAAGCGGGGGAGCTGTTTACAATGAGCAGTTCTTC; CDR3 protein: CASSLSGGAVYNEQFF
V gene: TRBV18; J gene: TRBJ1-6; D gene: NA; clone size: NA; CDR3 DNA: TGTGCCAGCTCACCCGAGCAGGGGAATAATTCACCCCTCCACTTT; CDR3 protein: CASSPEQGNNSPLHF
V gene: TRBV6-6; J gene: TRBJ1-1; D gene: NA; clone size: NA; CDR3 DNA: TGTGCCAGCACCTACCCCCATAAGAACACTGAAGCTTTCTTT; CDR3 protein: CASTYPHKNTEAFF
V gene: TRBV18; J gene: TRBJ2-2; D gene: NA; clone size: NA; CDR3 DNA: TGTGCCAGCTCAGCATACAGGGCTGAGGCCGGGGAGCTGTTTTTT; CDR3 protein: CASSAYRAEAGELFF
V gene: TRBV6-6; J gene: TRBJ1-5; D gene: TRBD1; clone size: NA; CDR3 DNA: TGTGCCAGCAGTTACGGGACAGATAGCAATCAGCCCCAGCATTTT; CDR3 protein: CASSYGTDSNQPQHF
V gene: TRBV29-1; J gene: TRBJ1-1; D gene: NA; clone size: NA; CDR3 DNA: TGCAGCGTTGACCCAGGGAGGGAATACACTGAAGCTTTCTTT; CDR3 protein: CSVDPGREYTEAFF
V gene: TRBV6-5; J gene: TRBJ1-1; D gene: NA; clone size: NA; CDR3 DNA: TGTGCCAGCAGTTACTCGGGCCAGCAGAACACTGAAGCTTTCTTT; CDR3 protein: CASSYSGQQNTEAFF
V gene: TRBV10-3; J gene: TRBJ2-2; D gene: TRBD1; clone size: NA; CDR3 DNA: TGTGCCATCAGTCCACAGGGGGCAAATGCCGGGGAGCTGTTTTTT; CDR3 protein: CAISPQGANAGELFF
V gene: TRBV11-3; J gene: TRBJ2-5; D gene: NA; clone size: once; CDR3 DNA: TGTGCCAGCAGCTCAATGGGACACCCCCAAGAGACCCAGTACTTC; CDR3 protein: CASSSMGHPQETQYF
V gene: TRBV18; J gene: TRBJ1-4; D gene: NA; clone size: few; CDR3 DNA: TGTGCCAGCTCACCCCCAGGGGATAATGAAAAACTGTTTTTT; CDR3 protein: CASSPPGDNEKLFF
V gene: TRBV5-4; J gene: TRBJ2-3; D gene: TRBD2; clone size: NA; CDR3 DNA: TGTGCCAGCAGCCCTACTAGCGGGGGGGACGATACGCAGTATTTT; CDR3 protein: CASSPTSGGDDTQYF
V gene: TRBV25-1; J gene: TRBJ1-4; D gene: NA; clone size: NA; CDR3 DNA: TGTGCCAGCAGTGATGGGGGCCGGGGTGAAAAACTGTTTTTT; CDR3 protein: CASSDGGRGEKLFF
V gene: TRBV27; J gene: TRBJ2-4; D gene: TRBD1; clone size: NA; CDR3 DNA: TGTGCCAGCAGTTTAGGGACAGGGAGGGCCAAAAACATTCAGTACTTC; CDR3 protein: CASSLGTGRAKNIQYF
V gene: TRBV6-4; J gene: TRBJ2-1; D gene: TRBD2; clone size: NA; CDR3 DNA: TGTGCCAGCGCTGGCGGCGGGGGGGCAACCAATGAGCAGTTCTTC; CDR3 protein: CASAGGGGATNEQFF
V gene: TRBV5-1; J gene: TRBJ2-7; D gene: TRBD1; clone size: NA; CDR3 DNA: TGCGCCAGCAGCAGAATGACAGGGAGCTCCTACGAGCAGTACTTC; CDR3 protein: CASSRMTGSSYEQYF
V gene: TRBV6-1; J gene: TRBJ1-2; D gene: TRBD1; clone size: NA; CDR3 DNA: TGTGCCAGCAGAGCGGACAGGGGTTATGGCTACACCTTC; CDR3 protein: CASRADRGYGYTF
V gene: TRBV18; J gene: TRBJ2-7; D gene: NA; clone size: NA; CDR3 DNA: TGTGCCAGCTCACCGGCCGGGAACCCATCCGAGCAGTACTTC; CDR3 protein: CASSPAGNPSEQYF
V gene: TRBV11-3; J gene: TRBJ2-3; D gene: TRBD2; clone size: NA; CDR3 DNA: TGTGCCAGCAGCTTGGGACTAGCGGGGAACACAGATACGCAGTATTTT; CDR3 protein: CASSLGLAGNTDTQYF
V gene: TRBV6-5; J gene: TRBJ1-2; D gene: TRBD1; clone size: few; CDR3 DNA: TGTGCCAGCAGTTACTCGGCCCAGGGGGACTTTGGCTACACCTTC; CDR3 protein: CASSYSAQGDFGYTF
V gene: TRBV4-3; J gene: TRBJ2-7; D gene: TRBD2; clone size: NA; CDR3 DNA: TGCGCCAGCAGCCAAGAGAGTAGCGGGGGGGCCTACGAGCAGTACTTC; CDR3 protein: CASSQESSGGAYEQYF
V gene: TRBV19; J gene: TRBJ2-1; D gene: NA; clone size: medium-sized; CDR3 DNA: TGTGCCAGTAAACATACAGGGCCCTCCTACAATGAGCAGTTCTTC; CDR3 protein: CASKHTGPSYNEQFF
V gene: TRBV9; J gene: TRBJ2-7; D gene: TRBD1; clone size: NA; CDR3 DNA: TGTGCCAGCAGCGTAGATGGGACAGTCTACGAGCAGTACTTC; CDR3 protein: CASSVDGTVYEQYF
V gene: TRBV6-1; J gene: TRBJ1-4; D gene: TRBD1; clone size: few; CDR3 DNA: TGTGCCAGCAGTGAATTTGGACAGGGGGCCTTAAATGAAAAACTGTTTTTT; CDR3 protein: CASSEFGQGALNEKLFF
V gene: TRBV6-1; J gene: TRBJ1-4; D gene: TRBD1; clone size: NA; CDR3 DNA: TGTGCCAGCAGAACAGGGGGCAATGAAAAACTGTTTTTT; CDR3 protein: CASRTGGNEKLFF
V gene: TRBV5-6; J gene: TRBJ2-3; D gene: TRBD2; clone size: NA; CDR3 DNA: TGTGCCAGCAGCTTTGCGACTAGCGGGGCCTTACGCACAGATACGCAGTATTTT; CDR3 protein: CASSFATSGALRTDTQYF
V gene: TRBV11-2; J gene: TRBJ2-5; D gene: TRBD2; clone size: NA; CDR3 DNA: TGTGCCAGCAGCTTACTAGCGGGGGGGCAAGAGACCCAGTACTTC; CDR3 protein: CASSLLAGGQETQYF
V gene: TRBV5-1; J gene: TRBJ2-2; D gene: NA; clone size: NA; CDR3 DNA: TGCGCCAGCAGCTTGTTGGCGAGGGGGAAGAACACCGGGGAGCTGTTTTTT; CDR3 protein: CASSLLARGKNTGELFF
V gene: TRBV27; J gene: TRBJ2-2; D gene: TRBD1; clone size: NA; CDR3 DNA: TGTGCCAGCAGTTATGGACAGGGGCCCGGGGAGCTGTTTTTT; CDR3 protein: CASSYGQGPGELFF
V gene: TRBV7-6; J gene: TRBJ1-4; D gene: NA; clone size: NA; CDR3 DNA: TGTGCCAGCAGCTTAACTAAACGTGAAAAACTGTTTTTT; CDR3 protein: CASSLTKREKLFF
V gene: TRBV7-2; J gene: TRBJ2-7; D gene: TRBD2; clone size: NA; CDR3 DNA: TGTGCCAGCAGCTTAAGGTTAGCGGGGGTCCGGTACGAGCAGTACTTC; CDR3 protein: CASSLRLAGVRYEQYF
V gene: TRBV5-1; J gene: TRBJ1-1; D gene: NA; clone size: NA; CDR3 DNA: TGCGCCAGCAGCTCCAAATTGAACACTGAAGCTTTCTTT; CDR3 protein: CASSSKLNTEAFF
V gene: TRBV30; J gene: TRBJ1-1; D gene: NA; clone size: NA; CDR3 DNA: TGTGCCTGGAACTCCCAGGGCGGAACTGAAGCTTTCTTT; CDR3 protein: CAWNSQGGTEAFF
V gene: TRBV5-6; J gene: TRBJ1-3; D gene: TRBD1; clone size: NA; CDR3 DNA: TGTGCCAGCAGTCGCCTAGACAGGGGAGGAAACACCATATATTTT; CDR3 protein: CASSRLDRGGNTIYF
V gene: TRBV9; J gene: TRBJ2-7; D gene: NA; clone size: NA; CDR3 DNA: TGTGCCAGCAGCGCAACAGGGGGGGCCACGTACGAGCAGTACTTC; CDR3 protein: CASSATGGATYEQYF
V gene: TRBV19; J gene: TRBJ2-1; D gene: TRBD2; clone size: NA; CDR3 DNA: TGTGCCAGTAGTATTATGGGCGGGGGGAGAAATGAGCAGTTCTTC; CDR3 protein: CASSIMGGGRNEQFF
V gene: TRBV19; J gene: TRBJ2-2; D gene: TRBD2; clone size: NA; CDR3 DNA: TGTGCCAGTAGGCCACAGCGGGGGAACACCGGGGAGCTGTTTTTT; CDR3 protein: CASRPQRGNTGELFF
V gene: TRBV6-1; J gene: TRBJ1-1; D gene: TRBD1; clone size: NA; CDR3 DNA: TGTGCCAGCAGGGGTGGACAGGGGAACACTGAAGCTTTCTTT; CDR3 protein: CASRGGQGNTEAFF
V gene: TRBV7-2; J gene: TRBJ2-5; D gene: NA; clone size: NA; CDR3 DNA: TGTGCCAGCAGCGCTATGACAGGGAGGGAGACCCAGTACTTC; CDR3 protein: CASSAMTGRETQYF
V gene: TRBV6-5; J gene: TRBJ1-1; D gene: NA; clone size: NA; CDR3 DNA: TGTGCCAGCAGTTACAGGGACTTCACTGAAGCTTTCTTT; CDR3 protein: CASSYRDFTEAFF
V gene: TRBV7-9; J gene: TRBJ1-4; D gene: TRBD1; clone size: NA; CDR3 DNA: TGTGCCAGCAGCTATTCAGCCGGGCGACAGGGGGTACCGAATGAAAAACTGTTTTTT; CDR3 protein: CASSYSAGRQGVPNEKLFF
V gene: TRBV5-8; J gene: TRBJ2-2; D gene: TRBD1; clone size: NA; CDR3 DNA: TGTGCCAGCAAAAATCCCCGGACAGGCGATGTATGGGCCGGGGAGCTGTTTTTT; CDR3 protein: CASKNPRTGDVWAGELFF
V gene: TRBV7-3; J gene: TRBJ1-1; D gene: NA; clone size: NA; CDR3 DNA: TGTGCCAGCAGCTTAGGGTTCGAGGGGGCTGAAGCTTTCTTT; CDR3 protein: CASSLGFEGAEAFF
V gene: TRBV5-1; J gene: TRBJ2-7; D gene: TRBD1; clone size: NA; CDR3 DNA: TGCGCCAGCAGCCTGGGACAGGGGGGCTACGAGCAGTACTTC; CDR3 protein: CASSLGQGGYEQYF
V gene: TRBV2; J gene: TRBJ1-2; D gene: NA; clone size: NA; CDR3 DNA: TGTGCCAGCCCGAGCACCTTGAGGGGGAGCTATGGCTACACCTTC; CDR3 protein: CASPSTLRGSYGYTF
V gene: TRBV9; J gene: TRBJ2-2; D gene: TRBD1; clone size: once; CDR3 DNA: TGTGCCAGCAGCGTAGACAGGGGCGGTAACACCGGGGAGCTGTTTTTT; CDR3 protein: CASSVDRGGNTGELFF
V gene: TRBV18; J gene: TRBJ2-1; D gene: TRBD2; clone size: NA; CDR3 DNA: TGTGCCAGCTCACCGGCGCGGGGGGGCAATGAGCAGTTCTTC; CDR3 protein: CASSPARGGNEQFF
V gene: TRBV21-1; J gene: TRBJ1-2; D gene: NA; clone size: once; CDR3 DNA: TGTGCCAGCAGCAAAAACACTAACTATGGCTACACCTTC; CDR3 protein: CASSKNTNYGYTF
V gene: TRBV6-6; J gene: TRBJ1-5; D gene: TRBD1; clone size: few; CDR3 DNA: TGTGCCAGCAGTTACCTTTATCTACAGGGGAATCAGCCCCAGCATTTT; CDR3 protein: CASSYLYLQGNQPQHF
V gene: TRBV27; J gene: TRBJ2-7; D gene: NA; clone size: NA; CDR3 DNA: TGTGCCAGCAGTTTTATAGGCGGCTACGAGCAGTACTTC; CDR3 protein: CASSFIGGYEQYF
V gene: TRBV29-1; J gene: TRBJ1-4; D gene: NA; clone size: NA; CDR3 DNA: TGCAGCGCCACGGGACTGCCGGGTAATGAAAAACTGTTTTTT; CDR3 protein: CSATGLPGNEKLFF
V gene: TRBV4-1; J gene: TRBJ1-2; D gene: NA; clone size: once; CDR3 DNA: TGCGCCAGCAGCCAAGGGGGGGGGCGCGGCTATGGCTACACCTTC; CDR3 protein: CASSQGGGRGYGYTF
V gene: TRBV6-5; J gene: TRBJ2-7; D gene: NA; clone size: NA; CDR3 DNA: TGTGCCAGCAGTCGGGGGACCCTCCGGGCCTACGAGCAGTACTTC; CDR3 protein: CASSRGTLRAYEQYF